What follows is one TCR beta chain and its context. What this receptor recognizes is not known. The input lacks base qualities; no much larger clone sits a single base away. The record originates from a study of blood T cell repertoires in COVID-19 (dated by TCRdb to the early 2020s). Background for the entire study: The collaborator samples originated in the United States, Italy and Spain and spanned the acute and convalescent phases of COVID-19. A de-identified subject ID, COVID-19 status, age in years and sex were almost always included in the sample metadata. The samples were drawn from two sources: the first 160 participants of the ongoing ImmuneRACE study, and 1,000 to 1,500 subjects contributed by 6 global collaborators. Where available, HLA class I and class II types were obtained from metadata supplied by the sample provider rather than from assay-based typing. The repertoires were released in a freely available public database meant as a resource for research on the immune response to SARS-CoV-2. Subjects who had been exposed to COVID-19, were actively infected with it, or had recovered from it provided the deeply sampled blood TCRbeta repertoires that made up the dataset. The material from the prospective study consisted of cDNA or gDNA derived from T cells, B-cell-depleted T cells, or PBMCs.

Participants in the prospective study were enrolled through a virtual design, were aged about 18 to 100 years, and lived in under 25 United States geographic areas. Cohort assignment in the prospective study relied on participant-reported clinical history from a screening survey and a study questionnaire. Recovered participants in ImmuneRACE Cohort 3 were defined by two consecutive negative NP/OP PCR tests, clearance by a healthcare professional, or resolution of symptoms. Mobile phlebotomists in the prospective study collected whole blood, serum and a nasopharyngeal or oropharyngeal swab from every participant. Additional blood draws and questionnaires over a roughly two-month period could optionally be provided by prospective study participants. Prospective study blood samples were shipped either frozen or at room temperature before DNA extraction. Overall results and qualifications from the work: Clinical and demographic metadata were provided uncurated, with the amount varying by source and participant.

TCRbeta CDR3 regions were amplified from genomic DNA using the immunoSEQ Assay, a bias-controlled multiplex PCR. The paper's processing steps were these. The number of nucleated cells in each sample was estimated by amplification of reference gene primers within the assay. To quantify the absolute abundance of each unique TCRbeta CDR3 rearrangement, sequence reads were collapsed and filtered. Productive Simpson clonality was computed per sample as the square root of Simpson's diversity index over productive rearrangements. Here the immuneACCESS table is served through TCRdb, limited to in-frame sequences with V and J called. Missing clones are a known gap in these copies; in checked studies unresolved V genes cover under half, and the rest lacks a known reason. V, J and clone size are taken as reported in that table, and D and trimming were inferred from the DNA itself. The table for this sample lists 300,000 or so clones; more than 75% of them were counted only once. 0.9% to 1.2% of the sample rests with the top ten.

The specimen sequenced was PBMCs or T cells enriched from blood (not recorded which). The receptor was isolated from a woman aged 25 to 39 who had recovered from COVID-19.

The nucleotide sequence is TGTGCCACAGGGGCCAGCACAGATACGCAGTATTTT. It specifies CATGASTDTQYF. The chain was built from TRBV15 and TRBJ2-3; TRBD1 is perhaps the D gene, given 5 matching bases. The CDR3 has 12 amino acids, counting the end cysteine and phenylalanine. Only the CDR3 portion is preserved as DNA: 36 bases, with reading frame beginning at the first base. V is shortened by 9 bases, J by 0 bases, and the region joining them spans 7 bases. CDR1 LNHNV and CDR2 YYDKDF are derived from the germline V gene (reference sequence).